This T cell receptor (beta chain) was documented in a study of shared clonotypes between healthy human individuals (dated by TCRdb to the early 2020s). Broadly, across the study: A couple of women and three men aged 18 to 49 years were included in the cohort. Each donor's leukapheresis produced roughly between roughly 0.85 and 9.5 billion PBMCs. For each donor, three plates each were used for CD4 naive and CD4 memory, two plates were used for CD8 naive, and one plate was used for CD8 memory. To estimate repertoire size and how much clonotypes are shared between individuals, the study performed deep sequencing of blood TCR repertoires from five healthy adults. Different laboratories and diverse techniques were used to prepare libraries and sequence TCR repertoires, to increase sequencing depth and limit assay-specific biases. The full study reports these points: Compared with non-shared clonotypes, clonotypes shared by all four sorted-subset donors had higher generation probabilities. Pairwise subsampling indicated that sequencing depth was expected to affect the degree of clonotype sharing among donors. Incomplete sequencing was indicated by rarefaction of sorted-subset datasets, despite the large sequencing depth. Sharing across a few donors was observed for approximately 5% of naive CD4, over 3% of naive CD8, over 2% of memory CD4, and over 0.3% of memory CD8 clonotypes. The genetic and exposure-history diversity represented was limited by the small number of donors. Sampling was limited to blood, and TCR repertoires in tissue likely differ from TCR repertoires in blood. Naive subsets generally had larger estimated clonotype richness than memory subsets did.

As concerns this clone: The antigen it recognizes is unknown. Base qualities are missing; no much larger clone stands one base away.

The donors were healthy, HIV-negative adults who had no recently reported acute infections or vaccinations. Only Caucasian adults living in Nashville, Tennessee, USA were represented among the donors. CD4+ T cells were enriched through magnetic negative selection, after which naive cells were positively selected on CD45RA and the remaining negative fraction served as the memory subset. After blood collection by leukapheresis, PBMCs were isolated using Ficoll-Histopaque density gradient centrifugation and then cryopreserved in the vapor phase of liquid nitrogen. Analytical flow cytometry was used to check the purity and quantity of each magnetically sorted T cell population. From each sorted fraction, genomic DNA was isolated and quantified by UV absorbance on a Nanodrop 2000c. Using the deep immunoSEQ assay, TCR CDR3 regions were amplified from genomic DNA by multiplex PCR. Extracted genomic DNA from each cell subset was spread evenly across all wells of several immunoSEQ 96-well plates, with each plate serving as a replicate. For sorted subsets, around 0.2 ug of genomic DNA, equivalent to some 30,000 T cell genomes, went into each replicate PCR. Purified libraries were measured with a Qubit 3.0 fluorometer, size-checked on a Bioanalyzer 2100, and measured again with the KAPA Library Quantification kit. Each immunoSEQ 96-well plate was sequenced on its own single-read 150-cycle Illumina NextSeq 550 flow cell. The paper's data handling went like this. Because the immunoSEQ output included only junctional sequences and no quality scores, the filtering could not be the same as the filtering used for full-length reads. Sequences were annotated with PyIR, a Python wrapper for IgBLAST v1.9, and V/J genes and CDR3 were assigned using IMGT germline references. Reads were filtered out if the reads had weak V/J assignments (E-value above 1e-6), no CDR3, stop codons, out-of-frame junctions, or ambiguous translated residues. A V3J clonotype was defined by an identical inferred V gene, J gene, and CDR3 amino acid sequence. To compute the percentage overlap between repertoires, the number of shared unique clonotypes was divided by the size of the smaller repertoire. RTK rarefaction, the Chao1 estimator, and Recon v2.1 estimates of unobserved clonotypes were used to assess repertoire richness. For all TCRbeta clonotypes obtained by the gDNA method from a few donors, generation probabilities were computed with OLGA. Sourced from immuneACCESS, this table was stored by TCRdb with only in-frame sequences that have V and J called. A share of the clones is absent; for the studies checked, an unresolved V gene accounts for under half, and the remainder has no known explanation. V and J calls and clone size are given by that table; D and trimming were obtained from the DNA. The sample data list approximately 1,000,000 clones, and 75% to 85% of these were observed just once. The ten largest clones capture 0.5% to 0.6% of the sample.

The source is a man aged 18 to 29 in good health. Some clones in this sample may be carry-over from other donors' samples. Specimen: memory CD4+ T cells from PBMCs. This sample's cell subset or site label indicates: CD45RA-negative fraction.

The CDR3 is CAWGYGRGYTF. The DNA reads TGTGCCTGGGGATACGGTAGGGGCTACACCTTC. The chain is assembled from TRBV30 and TRBJ1-2, with the D gene call left open. Trimming at the junction amounts to 5 bases on V and 8 bases on J, and the germline ends lie 12 bases apart. There are 11 amino acids in the CDR3, from cysteine to phenylalanine inclusive. The DNA shown is the 33-base CDR3, in frame from base 1. Via the germline V gene (reference sequence), CDR1 is GTSNPN and CDR2 SVGIG.